The TCR beta chain under discussion was sequenced for a study of beta chain features in type 1 diabetes. In its sample, this clone was seen a few times. Its antigen is unidentified. Study-level points and caveats: Shorter TCRB CDR3s, moderately but significantly so, marked every one of the four CD4+ subsets in Type 1 diabetes patients.

This CDR3 comprises 13 residues. Germline assignment: CDR1 MNHNS and CDR2 SASEGT. V gave up 4 bases and J gave up 8 bases, with 11 bases separating them. What was sequenced were expressed TCRB transcripts, since all of the isolated RNA had been reverse transcribed. Generated by immunoSEQ multiplex PCR, the TCRdb table keeps only in-frame clones and is missing some. The profile shows around 690,000 clones, 9.5% to 15% of them singletons. The sample was naive CD4+ T cells from blood. The TCR comes from a man younger than 40 with type 1 diabetes. J is TRBJ1-4 and V is TRBV6-1, with no clear D. The CDR3 protein is CASSARSGEKLFF. The DNA for the CDR3 is TGTGCCAGCAGTGCCCGGTCTGGGGAAAAACTGTTTTTT.